This TCR beta chain was identified during a study of CD8 T cells in ankylosing spondylitis. TCRdb reprocessed the 5' RACE reads with MiXCR, giving one entry per CDR3 protein. The table includes roughly 250,000 distinct CDR3 sequences, around 7.8% detected once. The V end was cut by 4 bases, the J end by 5 bases, with 12 bases between. Looked up from germline, CDR1 is SGHTA and CDR2 is FQGNSA. This CDR3 contains 14 residues. This clonotype has at least ten counts. Its cognate antigen is unknown. Study-level points and caveats: Disease-linked clones reportedly concentrated significantly in matched ankylosing spondylitis synovial fluid.

This chain joins TRBV7-2 and TRBJ2-1; D remains unclear. The sequence derives from a male donor with ankylosing spondylitis or in good health (not recorded which). Sequencing was carried out using blood, either unsorted or a sorted T cell fraction (not recorded which). The CDR3 DNA reads as TGTGCCAGCAGCTCACCGGCGTGGCACAATGAGCAGTTCTTC. Amino acid sequence: CASSSPAWHNEQFF.